The 13 T cell receptor beta chains below come from one sample, sequenced in a study of beta chain features in type 1 diabetes. Their specific antigens are unknown. General study points: Shorter TCRB CDR3s, moderately but significantly so, marked every one of the four CD4+ subsets in Type 1 diabetes patients.

cDNA synthesis used the whole RNA isolate, giving expressed TCRB sequences. Libraries were prepared by immunoSEQ multiplex PCR; TCRdb keeps only in-frame clonotypes and omits some of them. Of about 650,000 clones in the sample, around 11% are singletons; the top ten hold around 0.12%. The sample taken for sequencing was naive CD4+ T cells from blood. Receptors originate from a man between 25 and 39 years old with type 1 diabetes.

The chain couples TRBV7-2 to TRBJ2-3, with D unclear. Germline V gives CDR1 SGHTA, CDR2 FQGNSA. CDR3 length: 14 amino acids. The germline V and J ends were trimmed by 2 bases and 5 bases, with 11 bases remaining between them. This chain's CDR3 is CASSLKYERDTQYF. Written as DNA, the CDR3 is TGTGCCAGCAGCTTAAAATACGAGAGAGATACGCAGTATTTT.

This clone was counted between two and nine times. J is TRBJ1-2 and V is TRBV7-2, with D unresolved. From germline, CDR1 is SGHTA and CDR2 FQGNSA. The ends were cut back, 9 bases at V and 6 bases at J, with 26 bases in the middle. CDR3 size: 16 residues. CDR3 protein: CASSGQGSGAVDGYTF. Written as DNA, the CDR3 is TGTGCCAGTTCCGGCCAAGGGAGTGGTGCGGTCGATGGCTACACCTTC. Filled out from reference TRBV7-2 and TRBJ1-2, the complete variable domain reads GAGVSQSPSNKVTEKGKDVELRCDPISGHTALYWYRQSLGQGLEFLIYFQGNSAPDKSGLPSDRFSAERTGGSVSTLTIQRTQQEDSAVYLCASSGQGSGAVDGYTFGSGTRLTVV.

This clone occurred a few times. V gene TRBV20-1 combines with J gene TRBJ1-2; D may be TRBD1 (6 bases). The germline V gene encodes CDR1 DFQATT and CDR2 SNEGSKA (reference sequence). The CDR3 length is 10 residues. Between the trimmed V and J ends, which lost 6 bases and 10 bases, there was a span of 12 bases. The CDR3 sequence is CSAPQGSYTF. CDR3 coding DNA: TGCAGTGCCCCTCAGGGGTCCTACACCTTC.

The chain uses TRBV30 and TRBJ1-5; D may be TRBD1 (5 bases). The germline gives CDR1 GTSNPN, CDR2 SVGIG (reference sequence). This CDR3 has 13 residues. The germline V and J ends were trimmed by 4 bases and 4 bases, with 11 bases remaining between them. CDR3 protein: CAWNRTPNQPQHF. The CDR3 DNA sequence: TGTGCCTGGAACCGGACACCAAATCAGCCCCAGCATTTT.

This clone was seen a few times. This sequence joins TRBV4-3 and TRBJ1-2, with 9 bases identical to TRBD1. V lost 0 bases, J lost 0 bases, and 8 bases stayed unmatched. The CDR3 consists of 18 residues. Per the germline V gene, CDR1 is LGHNA and CDR2 is YSLEER. In nucleotides, the CDR3 is TGCGCCAGCAGCCAAGAAAGGGGGGGACAGGGCTCTAACTATGGCTACACCTTC. Its protein is CASSQERGGQGSNYGYTF.

This clone was seen more than once but under ten times. Other DNA sequences within the sample encode an identical CDR3. This chain uses TRBV2 with TRBJ1-2; D possibly corresponds to TRBD1 (5 bases). V lost 4 bases and J lost 6, with 9 bases in between. Germline-derived CDR1 and CDR2 are SNHLY and FYNNEI. The CDR3 contains 12 residues. The CDR3 nucleotides are TGTGCCAGCAGTGTTAGGGGCGATGGCTACACCTTC. It codes for CASSVRGDGYTF.

In its sample, this clone was seen a few times. The V call is TRBV7-9, the J call TRBJ1-2; D gene ambiguous. Trimming pared 1 base from V and 8 bases from J, leaving 11 bases between. The CDR3 consists of 13 residues. From germline, CDR1 is SEHNR and CDR2 FQNEAQ (reference sequence). The CDR3 DNA reads as TGTGCCAGCAGCTTAGGGACCACGCTGGGCTACACCTTC. This translates into CASSLGTTLGYTF.

This clone has just a few counts. V gene TRBV28 combines with J gene TRBJ2-7; D remains unclear. The CDR3 totals 13 residues. With 10 bases removed from V and 0 bases from J, the gap between germline ends came to 13 bases. Per the germline V gene, CDR1 is MDHEN and CDR2 is SYDVKM. The CDR3: CATLSGRSYEQYF. DNA for the CDR3: TGTGCCACCCTATCCGGCCGCTCCTACGAGCAGTACTTC.

This clone was recorded a few times. This chain joins TRBV5-1 and TRBJ1-6, with 9 bases that match TRBD1. This CDR3 comprises 14 residues. Trimming took 4 bases from V and 8 from J; bases not matched to a gene: 4. Germline V lookup: CDR1 SGHRS, CDR2 YFSETQ. The CDR3 DNA sequence: TGCGCCAGCAGCCCGCGGACAGGGGATTCACCCCTCCACTTT. This sequence encodes CASSPRTGDSPLHF.

For the CDR3, the DNA is TGTGCCAGCAGCCCAGACAGGGGGTCATACGAGCAGTACTTC. Protein sequence: CASSPDRGSYEQYF. The V gene is TRBV7-9, the J gene TRBJ2-7; TRBD1 matches at 9 bases. V dropped 5 bases and J dropped 4; count of bases not matched to a gene: 6. The CDR3 has 14 amino acids. Germline CDR1 reads SEHNR; CDR2 reads FQNEAQ (reference sequence).

This clone showed up just a few times. This chain joins TRBV9 and TRBJ2-5; 9 nucleotides line up with TRBD2. Trimming took 2 bases from V and 2 from J; bases not matched to a gene: 7. Germline CDR1 and CDR2: SGDLS and YYNGEE. CDR3 length: 16 amino acids. The CDR3 DNA reads TGTGCCAGCAGCGTTGAAAGACTAGCGGCACAAGAGACCCAGTACTTC. Protein sequence: CASSVERLAAQETQYF. Supplemented by reference TRBV9 and TRBJ2-5, the full variable domain reads DSGVTQTPKHLITATGQRVTLRCSPRSGDLSVYWYQQSLDQGLQFLIQYYNGEERAKGNILERFSAQQFPDLHSELNLSSLELGDSALYFCASSVERLAAQETQYFGPGTRLLVL.

The V gene is TRBV19, the J gene TRBJ1-2, with D perhaps TRBD1 (6 bases). This CDR3 region has 13 residues. Germline V gene data show CDR1 as LNHDA and CDR2 as SQIVND (reference sequence). V dropped 6 bases and J dropped 6 bases, with 14 bases sitting between them. Here the CDR3 DNA reads TGTGCCAGTAGGATGGACAGCAGCGATGGCTACACCTTC. It specifies CASRMDSSDGYTF.

The J gene is TRBJ1-2, the V gene TRBV5-1; tentative D call: TRBD1 (6 bases). CDR1 and CDR2 (germline): SGHRS, YFSETQ. V was clipped by 4 bases and J by 3 bases, with 16 bases between them. The CDR3 is 15 residues long. The CDR3 protein is CASSLTGLPDYGYTF. CDR3 DNA sequence: TGCGCCAGCAGCCTCACAGGGCTACCAGACTATGGCTACACCTTC.